This is a list of T cell receptor beta chains from one sample in a study of Ad26.COV2.S vaccination and SARS-CoV-2 variants. Sequencing was performed with immunoSEQ multiplex PCR; in TCRdb, only in-frame clones are kept and a portion is missing. The table shows around 350,000 clones, with approximately 81% occurring only once. Here the sequenced sample was peripheral blood, taken in a trial of Ad26.COV2.S vaccine versus placebo. The receptors here all came from a person aged 18 to 65 who received the Ad26.COV2.S COVID-19 vaccine or a placebo. The CDR3 runs from the conserved cysteine through the conserved F or W. D genes are given only for firm matches. Only some rows state a clone size, as once, few, many or a class for expanded clones.

V	length	D	J	size	DNA	CDR3
TRBV15	19	TRBD1	TRBJ1-1	-	TGTGCCACCAGCAGAGGTTTTGGGACAGGGGGGACCTATAACACTGAAGCTTTCTTT	CATSRGFGTGGTYNTEAFF
TRBV7-9	14	-	TRBJ1-1	-	TGTGCCAGCAGCTTTTCGGGGGGCGGCACTGAAGCTTTCTTT	CASSFSGGGTEAFF
TRBV6-2/TRBV6-3	16	TRBD2	TRBJ2-1	-	TGTGCCAGCAGTTATTCAGCGGGGGGCCCCTACAATGAGCAGTTCTTC	CASSYSAGGPYNEQFF
TRBV4-3	14	-	TRBJ1-1	-	TGCGCCAGCAGCCAAGACCCTCTGTACACTGAAGCTTTCTTT	CASSQDPLYTEAFF
TRBV24-1	17	TRBD2	TRBJ2-1	-	TGTGCCACCGGTACAGGGACTAGCGGGATCTCCTACAATGAGCAGTTCTTC	CATGTGTSGISYNEQFF
TRBV4-1	13	TRBD1	TRBJ1-1	-	TGCGCCAGCAGCCAAGGGACAGGCACTGAAGCTTTCTTT	CASSQGTGTEAFF
TRBV6-2/TRBV6-3	14	TRBD1	TRBJ2-3	once	TGTGCCAGCAGTTCGGGGACAGCCCCAGATACGCAGTATTTT	CASSSGTAPDTQYF
TRBV29-1	18	TRBD1	TRBJ1-1	-	TGCAGCGTTGAGCCCAGTGGGGACAGGTCCCTCATGAACACTGAAGCTTTCTTT	CSVEPSGDRSLMNTEAFF
TRBV30	12	-	TRBJ2-6	-	TGTGCCTGTCCCTCTGGGGCCAACGTCCTGACTTTC	CACPSGANVLTF
TRBV29-1	14	TRBD2	TRBJ2-7	-	TGCAGCGTCATTACTAGCGGGAGGGCCTCCGAGCAGTACTTC	CSVITSGRASEQYF
TRBV7-2	14	-	TRBJ1-4	once	TGTGCCAGCAGCTTACATGGCGGGCAAGAAAAACTGTTTTTT	CASSLHGGQEKLFF
TRBV7-2	14	TRBD1	TRBJ1-2	-	TGTGCCAGCAGCCCTGACAGGGCCAACTATGGCTACACCTTC	CASSPDRANYGYTF
TRBV6-2/TRBV6-3	13	-	TRBJ2-5	-	TGTGCCAGCAGTTATGCGGTTCCGGAGACCCAGTACTTC	CASSYAVPETQYF
TRBV6-4	14	TRBD1	TRBJ1-2	-	TGTGCCAGCAGTGACAGGGGGCAAGGAGTTGGCTACACCTTC	CASSDRGQGVGYTF
TRBV7-2	14	TRBD1	TRBJ1-5	few	TGTGCCAGCAGCTTTGGGACAGGCAATCAGCCCCAGCATTTT	CASSFGTGNQPQHF
TRBV7-9	11	-	TRBJ2-1	-	TGTGCCAGCAGCTTACCGGATGAGCAGTTCTTC	CASSLPDEQFF
TRBV7-2	18	-	TRBJ1-3	-	TGTGCCAGCAGCTTTCTAGGCCGGATGGACGACTCTGGAAACACCATATATTTT	CASSFLGRMDDSGNTIYF
TRBV5-4	15	TRBD1	TRBJ1-4	-	TGTGCCAGCAGTCAGACAGGGGTTAGTAATGAAAAACTGTTTTTT	CASSQTGVSNEKLFF
TRBV10-1	12	-	TRBJ1-1	-	TGCGCCAGCAGTGAGTACTCAGGCGAAGCTTTCTTT	CASSEYSGEAFF
TRBV29-1	13	TRBD1	TRBJ2-7	many	TGCAGCGTTGCCCGGGACAGGGGCTACGAGCAGTACTTC	CSVARDRGYEQYF
TRBV4-3	15	TRBD1	TRBJ1-2	-	TGCGCCAGCAGCCAAGGTTTGGACAGGACCTATGGCTACACCTTC	CASSQGLDRTYGYTF
TRBV5-1	15	TRBD1	TRBJ2-5	-	TGCGCCAGCAGCACCGGACAGGGGGTACAAGAGACCCAGTACTTC	CASSTGQGVQETQYF
TRBV5-1	15	TRBD2	TRBJ2-5	-	TGCGCCAGCAGCTTGGACGCGGGGGGGTTGAAGACCCAGTACTTC	CASSLDAGGLKTQYF
TRBV25-1	17	TRBD2	TRBJ2-3	once	TGTGCCAGCAGTGACTCCAGACTAGCGGGAGTAACAGATACGCAGTATTTT	CASSDSRLAGVTDTQYF
TRBV11-3	10	-	TRBJ1-1	-	TGTGCCAGCAGCTTCCAGTTAGCTTTCTTT	CASSFQLAFF
TRBV4-3	11	-	TRBJ2-7	-	TGCGCCAGCAGCCCCCCCTACGAGCAGTACTTC	CASSPPYEQYF